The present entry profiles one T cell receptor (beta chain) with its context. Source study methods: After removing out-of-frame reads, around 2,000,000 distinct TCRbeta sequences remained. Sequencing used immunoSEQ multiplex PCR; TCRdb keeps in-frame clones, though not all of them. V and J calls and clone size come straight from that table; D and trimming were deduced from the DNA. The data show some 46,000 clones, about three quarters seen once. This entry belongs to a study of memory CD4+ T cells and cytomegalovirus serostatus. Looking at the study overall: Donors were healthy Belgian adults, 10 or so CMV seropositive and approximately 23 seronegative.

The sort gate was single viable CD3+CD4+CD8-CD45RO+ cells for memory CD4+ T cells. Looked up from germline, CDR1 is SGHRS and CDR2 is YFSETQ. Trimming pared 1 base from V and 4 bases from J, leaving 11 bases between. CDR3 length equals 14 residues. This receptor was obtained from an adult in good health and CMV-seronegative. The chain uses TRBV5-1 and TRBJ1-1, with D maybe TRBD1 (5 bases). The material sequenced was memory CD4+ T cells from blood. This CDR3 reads CASSLLGQGTEAFF. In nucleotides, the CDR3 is TGCGCCAGCAGCTTGTTGGGGCAGGGCACTGAAGCTTTCTTT.